Presented here are 27 T cell receptor beta chains from one specimen sequenced in a study of T cells in women clearing cervical HPV infection. Clones were read by immunoSEQ multiplex PCR, and TCRdb kept only the in-frame ones, dropping some. The sample table includes 20,000 to 25,000 clones. Sequencing input: blood buffy coat. All receptors derive from a woman between 18 and 70 years old with a cervical HPV16 infection that either progressed to CIN3+ or cleared (not recorded which).

For this clone: One end of the junction does not line up with germline, which may come from a read error. The read ends 3 residues before the CDR3 terminus; that terminus is restored from the germline J gene. V gene TRBV30 combines with J gene TRBJ2-7; 11 bases agree with TRBD1. CDR1 is GTSNPN and CDR2 is SVGIG in the germline V gene (reference sequence). This CDR3 has 15 amino acids. CDR3 bases read: TGTGCCCGGAGTTCCGGGACAGGGGGATTCTACGAG. Translating gives CARSSGTGGFYE. The complete CDR3 reads CARSSGTGGFYEQYF.

About this clone itself: The CDR3 end falls 3 residues outside the read, so it is completed with the germline J gene. The chain joins TRBV12-3 or TRBV12-4 to TRBJ1-2, with 7 bases matching TRBD1. The CDR3 extends over 14 amino acids. V lost 8 bases to trimming and J lost 3 bases; unmatched junction nucleotides: 9. The CDR3 is CASGSTGRDYGYTF. Incomplete CDR3 DNA: TGTGCCAGCGGTTCGACAGGGAGGGACTATGGC.

To note about this clone: The read terminates 3 residues ahead of where the CDR3 ends, so the germline J gene completes it. The V call is TRBV6-7, the J call TRBJ2-3; TRBD2 matches at 15 bases. TRBV6-7 is noted as an ORF with a role that remains uncertain. Trimming took 6 bases from V and 4 from J; bases not matched to a gene: 5. The CDR3 has 16 amino acids. The DNA read from the CDR3 is TGTGCCAGCAGCGACGGGACTAGCGGGAGGCCAGATACG. Its translation is CASSDGTSGRPDT. The entire CDR3 sequence reads CASSDGTSGRPDTQYF.

Regarding this clone: The CDR3 end falls 3 residues outside the read, so it is completed with the germline J gene. The chain recombines TRBV7-2 with TRBJ1-4; tentative D call: TRBD1 (5 bases). The CDR3 has 14 amino acids. Trimming cost V 5 bases and J 8 bases, with 15 bases left between them. Germline V gene sequence: CDR1 SGHTA, CDR2 FQGNSA. The CDR3 is CASSLGGWGEKLFF. The DNA read from the CDR3 is TGTGCCAGCAGCCTTGGAGGGTGGGGCGAAAAA.

As regards this clone: Read sequence stops 3 residues before the CDR3 end, and the germline J gene provides the missing end. V and J are TRBV5-1 and TRBJ2-5, with 9 bases that match TRBD1. CDR3 length: 13 residues. Germline CDR1 reads SGHRS; CDR2 reads YFSETQ. J was trimmed by 5 bases and V by 5 bases; bases with no gene match: 4. Here the CDR3 reads CASSTGGRETQYF. CDR3 DNA (partial): TGCGCCAGCAGTACAGGGGGCCGGGAGACC.

Note on this clone: The read comes to an end 3 residues before the CDR3 does, leaving the germline J gene to fill in the end. The chain couples TRBV7-2 to TRBJ1-5; D gene ambiguous. The CDR3 is made up of 13 amino acids. CDR1 SGHTA and CDR2 FQGNSA come from the germline V gene. The V end was cut by 0 bases, the J end by 5 bases, with 5 bases between. Partial CDR3 DNA: TGTGCCAGCAGCTTAGCGCGGGATCAGCCC. It codes for CASSLARDQP. The whole CDR3 sequence reads CASSLARDQPQHF.

In terms of frequency, this clone is medium-sized. The read terminates 3 residues before the CDR3 end, so the remaining end is supplied by the germline J gene. The chain joins TRBV14 to TRBJ2-3; D is unclear. The V end lost 2 bases, the J end lost 5 bases, and 11 bases lay between the germline ends. CDR1 is SGHDN, CDR2 FVKESK, per germline. This CDR3 region has 14 residues. Incomplete CDR3 DNA: TGTGCCAGCAGCCAATTCCAGCGAGGAGATACG. It is translated as CASSQFQRGDT. The CDR3, in full, reads CASSQFQRGDTQYF. The variable domain in full, with the rest retrieved from reference TRBV14 and TRBJ2-3, is EAGVTQFPSHSVIEKGQTVTLRCDPISGHDNLYWYRRVMGKEIKFLLHFVKESKQDESGMPNNRFLAERTGGTYSTLKVQPAELEDSGVYFCASSQFQRGDTQYFGPGTRLTVL.

Comments on this clone: From the germline J gene comes the end of the CDR3, since the read stops 3 residues before it. This sequence joins TRBV5-5 and TRBJ1-2; D gene uncertain. Per germline, CDR1 SGHKS and CDR2 YYEKEE (reference sequence). Trimming cost V 1 base and J 5 bases, with 9 bases left between them. This CDR3 is built from 13 residues. The sequenced CDR3 bases are TGTGCCAGCAGCTTGTTCCGCGAGTATGGC. Protein product: CASSLFREYG. The entire CDR3 reads CASSLFREYGYTF.

Turning to this clone: Coverage ceases 3 residues before the CDR3 finishes, and the germline J gene fills in the end. The gene calls are TRBV20-1 and TRBJ2-7, with D possibly TRBD1 on 5 matching bases. V was clipped by 7 bases and J by 2 bases, with 9 bases between them. This CDR3 contains 11 residues. CDR1 and CDR2 from the germline V gene are DFQATT and SNEGSKA (reference sequence). The CDR3 spells CSEGSTYEQYF. The DNA read from the CDR3 is TGCAGTGAGGGGTCCACCTACGAG.

To note about this clone: The read comes to an end 3 residues before the CDR3 does, leaving the germline J gene to fill in the end. V and J are TRBV7-8 and TRBJ1-2; TRBD1 aligns across 8 bases. The CDR3 has 12 residues. Germline loops: CDR1 SGHVS, CDR2 FQNEAQ. The sequenced CDR3 bases are TGTGCCAGCAGCCTCCGACAGGGGCCC. This sequence encodes CASSLRQGP. The complete CDR3 reads CASSLRQGPYTF. The variable domain in full, with the rest retrieved from reference TRBV7-8 and TRBJ1-2, is GAGVSQSPRYKVAKRGQDVALRCDPISGHVSLFWYQQALGQGPEFLTYFQNEAQLDKSGLPSDRFFAERPEGSVSTLKIQRTQQEDSAVYLCASSLRQGPYTFGSGTRLTVV.

Comments on this clone: Coverage ceases 3 residues before the CDR3 finishes, and the germline J gene fills in the end. The chain couples TRBV18 to TRBJ1-1; unclear D gene. Germline V gene lookup returns CDR1 KGHSH and CDR2 LQKENI. Trimming cost V 1 base and J 1 base, with 4 bases left between them. The CDR3 is made up of 13 amino acids. The sequenced CDR3 bases are TGTGCCAGCTCACCACAGGGGAACACTGAA. It codes for CASSPQGNTE. The whole CDR3 sequence is CASSPQGNTEAFF.

On this clone: The sequence runs out 3 residues before the end of the CDR3; the remainder is reconstructed from the germline J gene. This chain links TRBV2 with TRBJ2-3, with 9 bases lining up with TRBD2. Germline loops: CDR1 SNHLY, CDR2 FYNNEI. Trimming cost V 11 bases and J 4 bases; bases outside gene matches: 13. The CDR3 is made up of 15 amino acids. The chain's CDR3 is CALRAVAGVPDTQYF. The CDR3 DNA, read in part, is TGTGCCTTAAGGGCGGTAGCGGGAGTCCCAGATACG.

Turning to this clone: From the germline J gene comes the end of the CDR3, since the read stops 3 residues before it. The chain links TRBV2 to TRBJ2-1, with TRBD2 matching over 7 bases. This CDR3 spans 14 amino acids. The trim removed 6 bases at V and 7 bases at J, leaving 9 bases unmatched. CDR1 and CDR2 (germline): SNHLY, FYNNEI. The CDR3 is CASSWGGSGNEQFF. CDR3 DNA (partial): TGTGCCAGCAGCTGGGGGGGTAGCGGTAATGAG.

With regard to this clone: Sequencing ends 3 residues short of the CDR3 end; the germline J gene provides the rest. V and J are TRBV11-3 and TRBJ2-3; 10 nucleotides align to TRBD2. J was trimmed by 2 bases and V by 5 bases; bases with no gene match: 4. The CDR3 runs to 15 residues. Germline-derived CDR1 and CDR2 are SGHNT and YENEEA. CDR3: CASSPGLADTDTQYF. The covered CDR3 bases are TGTGCCAGCAGCCCTGGACTAGCGGACACAGATACG.

Points on this clone: The read comes to an end 3 residues before the CDR3 does, leaving the germline J gene to fill in the end. The chain combines TRBV10-3 with TRBJ2-7; 7 bases line up with TRBD2. After removal of 7 bases from V and 0 bases from J, the junction contained 9 bases not matched to a gene. CDR3 size: 15 residues. The V gene's germline CDR1 is ENHRY and CDR2 SYGVKD. The CDR3 here is CAIKERDLSSYEQYF. The sequenced CDR3 bases are TGTGCCATCAAAGAGCGGGACCTAAGCTCCTACGAG.

A remark on this clone: The observed sequence ends 3 residues before the CDR3 terminus, with the missing tail filled in from the germline J gene. This chain joins TRBV6-2 or TRBV6-3 and TRBJ2-7; TRBD2 matches at 9 bases. Germline values: CDR1 MNHEY, CDR2 SVGEGT. J gave up 3 bases and V 7 bases, and 4 bases lay outside the gene matches. The CDR3 has 13 residues. CDR3 DNA (partial): TGTGCCAGCAATCTAGCGGGAAACTACGAG. Amino acid sequence: CASNLAGNYE. The CDR3 as a whole reads CASNLAGNYEQYF.

Comment on this clone: The missing CDR3 end, 3 residues past where the read stops, is filled in from the germline J gene. This sequence joins TRBV20-1 and TRBJ2-3; perhaps TRBD2 as D (5 bases). Germline CDR1 reads DFQATT; CDR2 reads SNEGSKA (reference sequence). V shed 0 bases and J shed 4 bases, with 20 bases lying between them. The CDR3 totals 17 residues. The CDR3 reads CSARDHRTASKSDTQYF. CDR3 DNA, as far as it was read: TGCAGTGCTAGAGATCATAGGACGGCTAGCAAATCAGATACG.

About this clone itself: Sequencing ends 3 residues short of the CDR3 end; the germline J gene provides the rest. This chain uses TRBV7-9 with TRBJ1-4; no definite D call. V was clipped by 0 bases and J by 5 bases, with 4 bases between them. CDR1 is SEHNR, CDR2 FQNEAQ, per germline (reference sequence). The CDR3 extends over 13 amino acids. CDR3 DNA (partial): TGTGCCAGCAGCTTAGCGCGAAATGAAAAA. This encodes CASSLARNEK. The entire CDR3 protein reads CASSLARNEKLFF. Looking up the rest from reference TRBV7-9 and TRBJ1-4 gives the full variable domain: DTGVSQNPRHKITKRGQNVTFRCDPISEHNRLYWYRQTLGQGPEFLTYFQNEAQLEKSRLLSDRFSAERPKGSFSTLEIQRTEQGDSAMYLCASSLARNEKLFFGSGTQLSVL.

About this clone: The read ends 3 residues shy of where the CDR3 ends; the end is completed using the germline J gene. The V call is TRBV5-1, the J call TRBJ1-1, with 12 bases that match TRBD1. Germline V gives CDR1 SGHRS, CDR2 YFSETQ. V lost 4 bases to trimming and J lost 4 bases; unmatched junction nucleotides: 8. CDR3 length: 16 amino acids. The CDR3 protein is CASSSGTGGEVTEAFF. CDR3 DNA (partial): TGCGCCAGCAGCAGCGGGACAGGGGGCGAAGTCACTGAA. The full variable domain, completed using reference TRBV5-1 and TRBJ1-1, is KAGVTQTPRYLIKTRGQQVTLSCSPISGHRSVSWYQQTPGQGLQFLFEYFSETQRNKGNFPGRFSGRQFSNSRSEMNVSTLELGDSALYLCASSSGTGGEVTEAFFGQGTRLTVV.

Comment on this clone: The read is 3 residues too short to cover the CDR3 end, so that end is filled in from the germline J gene. The chain combines TRBV5-1 with TRBJ1-1; TRBD1 agrees at 7 bases. In germline, CDR1 is SGHRS, CDR2 YFSETQ. The CDR3 is 15 amino acids. With V trimmed by 4 bases and J by 1 base, 7 bases remained unmatched. The sequenced CDR3 bases are TGCGCCAGCAGCCTAAGACAGGGTTCGAACACTGAA. Amino acid sequence: CASSLRQGSNTE. The whole CDR3 sequence reads CASSLRQGSNTEAFF.

As regards this clone: Read sequence stops 3 residues before the CDR3 end, and the germline J gene provides the missing end. This sequence joins TRBV6-2 or TRBV6-3 and TRBJ2-3; no clear D. Trimming left V 2 bases short and J 2 bases short, with 8 bases between. Per the germline V gene, CDR1 is MNHEY and CDR2 is SVGEGT. The CDR3 contains 14 residues. CDR3 DNA, as far as it was read: TGTGCCAGCAGTTACCCCGACACCACAGATACG. Its protein is CASSYPDTTDT. The whole CDR3 region reads CASSYPDTTDTQYF.

Comment on this clone: The read gets to within 3 residues of the CDR3 end, and the germline J gene fills in the rest. V gene TRBV13 combines with J gene TRBJ2-7; D may be TRBD2 (6 bases). In germline, CDR1 is PRHDT, CDR2 FYEKMQ (reference sequence). Trimming shortened V by 0 bases and J by 5 bases, and 11 bases separated the two germline ends. The CDR3 loop spans 14 amino acids. The CDR3 sequence is CASSLGGGIDEQYF. The DNA read from the CDR3 is TGTGCCAGCAGCTTAGGGGGGGGAATTGACGAG.

This clone is deemed medium-sized by its frequency. Sequencing ends 3 residues short of the CDR3 end; the germline J gene provides the rest. V usage is TRBV2 and J usage is TRBJ2-3; D possibly corresponds to TRBD1 (6 bases). The CDR3 contains 12 residues. Trimming left V 5 bases short and J 8 bases short, with 11 bases between. The germline V gene encodes CDR1 SNHLY and CDR2 FYNNEI. The part of the CDR3 DNA that was read is TGTGCCAGCAGTCTACAGGGTGGTACG. It encodes CASSLQGGT. The full-length CDR3 reads as CASSLQGGTQYF.

Concerning this clone itself: The sequenced fragment ends 3 residues before the CDR3 boundary, so the rest is inferred from the germline J gene. The chain couples TRBV7-8 to TRBJ1-1; unclear D gene. Trimming took off 1 base at V and 1 base at J, with 4 bases between the two ends. The CDR3 runs to 13 residues. The germline gives CDR1 SGHVS, CDR2 FQNEAQ. CDR3 sequence: CASSLVWNTEAFF. The CDR3 bases that were read are TGTGCCAGCAGCTTAGTATGGAACACTGAA.

For this clone: The read is 3 residues too short to cover the CDR3 end, so that end is filled in from the germline J gene. This chain links TRBV5-1 with TRBJ2-3; 11 positions agree with TRBD2. This CDR3 region has 16 residues. Trimming removed 4 bases from V and 3 bases from J; junction bases left unmatched: 7. Germline V gene lookup returns CDR1 SGHRS and CDR2 YFSETQ. CDR3 DNA (partial): TGCGCCAGCAGCCTCGGTAGCGGGAGGGCTACAGATACG. Translated, it gives CASSLGSGRATDT. The CDR3 as a whole reads CASSLGSGRATDTQYF.

On this clone: The read falls 3 residues short of the CDR3 end, and the missing part is taken from the germline J gene. The chain links TRBV11-2 to TRBJ2-3; 8 nucleotides line up with TRBD1. CDR3 size: 15 residues. Per the germline V gene, CDR1 is SGHAT and CDR2 is FQNNGV. Trimming removed 7 bases from V and 1 base from J; junction bases left unmatched: 7. The sequenced CDR3 bases are TGTGCCAGCATCGGCCCAGGGGGCGGCACAGATACG. Translation gives CASIGPGGGTDT. The entire CDR3 protein reads CASIGPGGGTDTQYF.

Of note for this clone: With the read ending 3 residues before the CDR3 end, the germline J gene is used to fill in that end. The gene calls are TRBV30 and TRBJ1-4; 10 nucleotides line up with TRBD1. Germline V lookup: CDR1 GTSNPN, CDR2 SVGIG (reference sequence). The CDR3 runs 15 residues. Losses at the gene ends were 1 base for V and 6 bases for J; bases not matched to a gene: 5. CDR3 loop: CAWSDPGTGDEKLFF. Incomplete CDR3 DNA: TGTGCCTGGAGTGACCCCGGGACAGGGGATGAAAAA.